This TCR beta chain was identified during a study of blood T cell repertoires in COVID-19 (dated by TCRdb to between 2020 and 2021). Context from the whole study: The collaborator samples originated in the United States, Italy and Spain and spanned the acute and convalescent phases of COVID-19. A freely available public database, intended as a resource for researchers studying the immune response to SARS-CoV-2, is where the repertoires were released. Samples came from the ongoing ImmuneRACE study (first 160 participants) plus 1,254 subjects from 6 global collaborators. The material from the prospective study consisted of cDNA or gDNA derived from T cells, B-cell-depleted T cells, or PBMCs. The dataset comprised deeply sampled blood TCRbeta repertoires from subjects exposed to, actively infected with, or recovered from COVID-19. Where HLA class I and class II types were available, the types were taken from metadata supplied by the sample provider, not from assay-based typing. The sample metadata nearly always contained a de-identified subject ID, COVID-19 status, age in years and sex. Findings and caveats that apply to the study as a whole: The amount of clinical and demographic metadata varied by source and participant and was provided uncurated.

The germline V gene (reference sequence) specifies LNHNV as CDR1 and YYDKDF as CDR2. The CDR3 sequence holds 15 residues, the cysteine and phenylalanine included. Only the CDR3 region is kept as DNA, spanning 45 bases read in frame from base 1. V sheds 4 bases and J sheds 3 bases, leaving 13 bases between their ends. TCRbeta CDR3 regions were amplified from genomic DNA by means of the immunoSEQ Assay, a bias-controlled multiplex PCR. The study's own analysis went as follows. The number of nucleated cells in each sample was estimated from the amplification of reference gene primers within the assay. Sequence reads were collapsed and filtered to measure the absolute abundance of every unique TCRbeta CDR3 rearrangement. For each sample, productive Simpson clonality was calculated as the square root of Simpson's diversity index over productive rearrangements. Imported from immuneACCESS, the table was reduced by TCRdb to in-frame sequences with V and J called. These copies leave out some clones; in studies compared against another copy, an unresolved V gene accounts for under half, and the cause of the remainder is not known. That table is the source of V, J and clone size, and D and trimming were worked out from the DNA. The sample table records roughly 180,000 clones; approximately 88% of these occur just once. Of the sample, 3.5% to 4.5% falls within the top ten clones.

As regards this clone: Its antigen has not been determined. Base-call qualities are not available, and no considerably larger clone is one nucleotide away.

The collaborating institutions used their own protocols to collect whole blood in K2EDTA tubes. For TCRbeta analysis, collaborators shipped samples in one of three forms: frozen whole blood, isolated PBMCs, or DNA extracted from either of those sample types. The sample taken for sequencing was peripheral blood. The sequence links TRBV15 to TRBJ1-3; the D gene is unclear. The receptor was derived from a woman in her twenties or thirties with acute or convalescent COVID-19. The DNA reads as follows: TGTGCCACCAGCACCGGAGGGCAATATGGAAACACCATATATTTT. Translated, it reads CATSTGGQYGNTIYF.